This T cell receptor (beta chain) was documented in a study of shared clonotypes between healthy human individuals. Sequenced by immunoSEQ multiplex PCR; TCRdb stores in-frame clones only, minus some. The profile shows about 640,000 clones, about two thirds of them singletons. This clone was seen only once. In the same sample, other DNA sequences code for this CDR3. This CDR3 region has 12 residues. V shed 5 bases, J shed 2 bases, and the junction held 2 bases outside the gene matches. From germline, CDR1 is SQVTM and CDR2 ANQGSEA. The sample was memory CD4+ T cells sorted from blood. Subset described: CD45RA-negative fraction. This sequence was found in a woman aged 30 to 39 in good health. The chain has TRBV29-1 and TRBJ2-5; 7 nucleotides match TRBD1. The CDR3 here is CSVRDSQETQYF. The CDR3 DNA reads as TGCAGCGTTAGGGACAGTCAAGAGACCCAGTACTTC.